A selection of T cell receptor beta chains follows, all from one sample in a study of CD8 T cells in Susac syndrome. Each CDR3 protein gets one entry after TCRdb re-called the immunoSEQ multiplex PCR reads with MiXCR. The table includes about 200,000 distinct CDR3 sequences, over 90% detected once. Sequenced sample: CD4+ T cells from PBMCs. These receptors came from a human donor with multiple sclerosis. Both conserved end residues are part of each CDR3. A D gene is named only where the DNA matches it firmly. Only some rows state a clone size, as once, few, many or a class for expanded clones.

j_gene: TRBJ2-3; d_gene: NA; abundance: NA; v_gene: TRBV29-1; CDR3nt: TGCAGCGTTGATCCTGGACCCGCACACGCGGATACGCAGTATTTT; CDR3aa: CSVDPGPAHADTQYF
j_gene: TRBJ2-1; d_gene: NA; abundance: NA; v_gene: TRBV2; CDR3nt: TGTGCCAGCAGCGAGGCAGGGCCGGCTAATGAGCAGTTCTTC; CDR3aa: CASSEAGPANEQFF
j_gene: TRBJ2-5; d_gene: NA; abundance: NA; v_gene: TRBV20-1; CDR3nt: TGCAGTGCTAGGGAAGTCCAAGAGACCCAGTACTTC; CDR3aa: CSAREVQETQYF
j_gene: TRBJ1-6; d_gene: NA; abundance: once; v_gene: TRBV18; CDR3nt: TGTGCCAGCTCAGGGGGACATAACTCTTCACCCCTCCACTTT; CDR3aa: CASSGGHNSSPLHF
j_gene: TRBJ1-2; d_gene: NA; abundance: NA; v_gene: TRBV9; CDR3nt: TGTGCCAGCAGCGTAGCGCCGACACCAGCTAACTATGGCTACACCTTC; CDR3aa: CASSVAPTPANYGYTF
j_gene: TRBJ1-4; d_gene: TRBD1; abundance: NA; v_gene: TRBV5-1; CDR3nt: TGCGCCAGCAGCTTACTAACAGGGGGCGCAGGAGAAAAACTGTTTTTT; CDR3aa: CASSLLTGGAGEKLFF
j_gene: TRBJ2-4; d_gene: NA; abundance: NA; v_gene: TRBV5-4; CDR3nt: TGTGCCAGCAGCGCGCCGGCCTCAAACATTCAGTACTTC; CDR3aa: CASSAPASNIQYF
j_gene: TRBJ1-5; d_gene: NA; abundance: NA; v_gene: TRBV4-1; CDR3nt: TGCGCCAGCAGCCAAGAATTAAGGCAGGACAATCAGCCCCAGCATTTT; CDR3aa: CASSQELRQDNQPQHF
j_gene: TRBJ2-4; d_gene: NA; abundance: NA; v_gene: TRBV12-3/TRBV12-4; CDR3nt: TGTGCCAGCAGTTTCGGGGAAAACATTCAGTACTTC; CDR3aa: CASSFGENIQYF
j_gene: TRBJ1-2; d_gene: NA; abundance: NA; v_gene: TRBV2; CDR3nt: TGTGCCAGCAGTGAAGAAGGTCTGCTTGGCTACACCTTC; CDR3aa: CASSEEGLLGYTF
j_gene: TRBJ2-3; d_gene: TRBD2; abundance: NA; v_gene: TRBV4-2; CDR3nt: TGTGCCAGCAGTACCGGGGGGAACCGTGGGTGGTATTTT; CDR3aa: CASSTGGNRGWYF
j_gene: TRBJ1-2; d_gene: NA; abundance: NA; v_gene: TRBV23-1; CDR3nt: TGCGCCAGCAGTCAATCGGGCCCACCGAAAGTTTATGGCTACACCTTC; CDR3aa: CASSQSGPPKVYGYTF
j_gene: TRBJ2-5; d_gene: TRBD2; abundance: NA; v_gene: TRBV5-4; CDR3nt: TGTGCCAGCAGCTCCCTCCTAGCGGGGCAAGAGACCCAGTACTTC; CDR3aa: CASSSLLAGQETQYF
j_gene: TRBJ2-1; d_gene: TRBD2; abundance: NA; v_gene: TRBV7-6; CDR3nt: TGTGCCAGCAGCCCCTCATCGACTAGCGCCTGGGATGAGCAGTTCTTC; CDR3aa: CASSPSSTSAWDEQFF
j_gene: TRBJ2-5; d_gene: NA; abundance: NA; v_gene: TRBV20-1; CDR3nt: TGCAGTGCCAGGGGCAGGGAAGAGACCCAGTACTTC; CDR3aa: CSARGREETQYF
j_gene: TRBJ2-1; d_gene: NA; abundance: NA; v_gene: TRBV24-1; CDR3nt: TGTGCCACCAGTGATCCGAGGGGAGGCGCGAGCTCCTACAATGAGCAGTTCTTC; CDR3aa: CATSDPRGGASSYNEQFF
j_gene: TRBJ1-1; d_gene: NA; abundance: NA; v_gene: TRBV14; CDR3nt: TGTGCCAGCAGACGGGCTGTGGGGAACACTGAAGCTTTCTTT; CDR3aa: CASRRAVGNTEAFF
j_gene: TRBJ1-1; d_gene: NA; abundance: NA; v_gene: TRBV5-4; CDR3nt: TGTGCCAGCGGAACCCCGGGGGCCGGCACTGAAGCTTTCTTT; CDR3aa: CASGTPGAGTEAFF
j_gene: TRBJ2-7; d_gene: TRBD1; abundance: NA; v_gene: TRBV11-3; CDR3nt: TGTGCCAGCAGCCGATGGACAGGGGGCTACGAGCAGTACTTC; CDR3aa: CASSRWTGGYEQYF
j_gene: TRBJ2-3; d_gene: NA; abundance: NA; v_gene: TRBV30; CDR3nt: TGTGCCTGGAGTGTGGGGGGGGCATATACGCAGTATTTT; CDR3aa: CAWSVGGAYTQYF
j_gene: TRBJ2-5; d_gene: NA; abundance: NA; v_gene: TRBV7-6; CDR3nt: TGTGCCAGCAGCCCGCTGACGGATCAAGAGACCCAGTACTTC; CDR3aa: CASSPLTDQETQYF
j_gene: TRBJ2-7; d_gene: NA; abundance: NA; v_gene: TRBV18; CDR3nt: TGTGCCAGCTCTCGTCGCCAACCCGACGACGAGCAGTACTTC; CDR3aa: CASSRRQPDDEQYF
j_gene: TRBJ2-3; d_gene: NA; abundance: NA; v_gene: TRBV12-3/TRBV12-4; CDR3nt: TGTGCCAGCAGCCCGGCGAATACGCAGTATTTT; CDR3aa: CASSPANTQYF
j_gene: TRBJ2-5; d_gene: NA; abundance: NA; v_gene: TRBV5-1; CDR3nt: TGCGCCAGCAGCTTGGGAAGGACTGAAGAGACCCAGTACTTC; CDR3aa: CASSLGRTEETQYF
j_gene: TRBJ2-6; d_gene: NA; abundance: NA; v_gene: TRBV12-3/TRBV12-4; CDR3nt: TGTGCCAGCATCCCCGCCGGAGCGTCTCCCATCCCTGGGGCCAACGTCCTGACTTTC; CDR3aa: CASIPAGASPIPGANVLTF
j_gene: TRBJ1-1; d_gene: TRBD1; abundance: NA; v_gene: TRBV29-1; CDR3nt: TGCAGCGTTGACCCGGGACAGTTGAACACTGAAGCTTTCTTT; CDR3aa: CSVDPGQLNTEAFF
j_gene: TRBJ1-4; d_gene: TRBD1; abundance: NA; v_gene: TRBV12-3/TRBV12-4; CDR3nt: TGTGCCAGCAGCACCGGGACAGGGGAAAAACTGTTTTTT; CDR3aa: CASSTGTGEKLFF
j_gene: TRBJ1-1; d_gene: TRBD1; abundance: NA; v_gene: TRBV2; CDR3nt: TGTGCCAGCAGTCGACAGGGTTTTGACACTGAAGCTTTCTTT; CDR3aa: CASSRQGFDTEAFF
j_gene: TRBJ2-7; d_gene: NA; abundance: NA; v_gene: TRBV5-1; CDR3nt: TGCGCCAGCAGCTTGACGATCAGGGAGGACGAGCAGTACTTC; CDR3aa: CASSLTIREDEQYF
j_gene: TRBJ2-7; d_gene: NA; abundance: NA; v_gene: TRBV3-1; CDR3nt: TGTGCCAGCAGCCAAAGGAGGGTGGGAGAGCAGTACTTC; CDR3aa: CASSQRRVGEQYF
j_gene: TRBJ1-2; d_gene: NA; abundance: NA; v_gene: TRBV20-1; CDR3nt: TGCAGTGCTAGGGGCAGTGTGCCCTACACCTTC; CDR3aa: CSARGSVPYTF
j_gene: TRBJ2-3; d_gene: NA; abundance: NA; v_gene: TRBV24-1; CDR3nt: TGTGCCACCAGTGATTATTGGGGGACAGATACGCAGTATTTT; CDR3aa: CATSDYWGTDTQYF
j_gene: TRBJ1-6; d_gene: NA; abundance: NA; v_gene: TRBV7-6; CDR3nt: TGTGCCAGCAGCTTAGTCGCAGGAGGTCAATCACCCCTCCACTTT; CDR3aa: CASSLVAGGQSPLHF
j_gene: TRBJ2-5; d_gene: NA; abundance: NA; v_gene: TRBV29-1; CDR3nt: TGCAGCGTTGAAGATTGGACCCCAACTGAAGAGACCCAGTACTTC; CDR3aa: CSVEDWTPTEETQYF
j_gene: TRBJ2-1; d_gene: NA; abundance: NA; v_gene: TRBV5-4; CDR3nt: TGTGCCAGCAGCTGGGGGGTCGGGAGACCCTACAATGAGCAGTTCTTC; CDR3aa: CASSWGVGRPYNEQFF